This entry lists 7 T cell receptor beta chains sequenced from one sample in a study of long-term antiretroviral therapy in people with HIV (dated by TCRdb to between 2021 and 2023). Sequencing of the TRB variable region was done with the immunoSEQ hsTCRB v3.0 assay at survey level resolution. Not all clones reach the TCRdb copy of this immuneACCESS table, which keeps in-frame sequences only. Checked studies attribute under half of the gap to unresolved V genes and leave the rest unexplained. The sample table holds some 26,000 clones, of which approximately 85% were seen once. Approximately 14% of the sample is held by the ten biggest clonotypes. Specimen: unsorted PBMCs, collected 2.9 years after starting antiretroviral therapy. The receptor set was obtained from a man over 45 with HIV.

The V call is TRBV10-1, the J call TRBJ2-2; unclear D gene. Germline V gene data show CDR1 as WNHNN and CDR2 as SYGVQD (reference sequence). V was pared by 4 bases and J by 4 bases, with 7 bases between. CDR3 size: 13 residues. CDR3 nucleotides: TGCGCCAGCAGTGGGCAGAGCACCGGGGAGCTGTTTTTT. Its protein is CASSGQSTGELFF.

The V and J genes are TRBV5-6 and TRBJ1-2; TRBD1 is a possible D gene (5 bases). Trimming stripped 3 bases from V and 7 bases from J, with 10 bases between. This CDR3 contains 12 residues. Germline loops: CDR1 SGHDT, CDR2 YYEEEE. The CDR3 loop is CASSSLQGGYTF. CDR3 nucleotide sequence: TGTGCCAGCAGCTCCCTCCAGGGTGGCTACACCTTC. The entire variable domain, with the rest obtained from reference TRBV5-6 and TRBJ1-2, is as follows: DAGVTQSPTHLIKTRGQQVTLRCSPKSGHDTVSWYQQALGQGPQFIFQYYEEEERQRGNFPDRFSGHQFPNYSSELNVNALLLGDSALYLCASSSLQGGYTFGSGTRLTVV.

This clone occurred a few times. The J gene is TRBJ1-4, the V gene TRBV18; 11 bases line up with TRBD1. The CDR3 is made up of 15 amino acids. V lost 2 bases, J lost 7 bases, and 3 bases stayed unmatched. Looked up from germline, CDR1 is KGHSH and CDR2 is LQKENI. CDR3 sequence reads: CASSPSGTGGEKLFF. CDR3 nucleotide sequence: TGTGCCAGCTCACCATCCGGGACAGGGGGTGAAAAACTGTTTTTT. Complete variable domain (other parts from reference TRBV18 and TRBJ1-4): NAGVMQNPRHLVRRRGQEARLRCSPMKGHSHVYWYRQLPEEGLKFMVYLQKENIIDESGMPKERFSAEFPKEGPSILRIQQVVRGDSAAYFCASSPSGTGGEKLFFGSGTQLSVL.

This clone was counted once. The chain employs TRBV18 and TRBJ1-2, with D uncertain. V shed 2 bases and J shed 3 bases, with 22 bases lying between them. This CDR3 is 18 amino acids long. Germline CDR1 is KGHSH and CDR2 is LQKENI. The CDR3 loop reads CASSPERKRSSGDYGYTF. CDR3 in DNA: TGTGCCAGCTCACCAGAGAGGAAGAGGAGTAGCGGGGACTATGGCTACACCTTC.

This clone was picked up one time. V and J are TRBV19 and TRBJ1-5; TRBD1 might be the D (5 bases). The ends were cut back, 7 bases at V and 3 bases at J, with 19 bases in the middle. The CDR3 is 16 residues long. Germline V gene sequence: CDR1 LNHDA, CDR2 SQIVND (reference sequence). The CDR3 sequence: CASTPLGRGNNQPQHF. Here the CDR3 DNA reads TGTGCCAGTACTCCCCTGGGAAGGGGAAACAATCAGCCCCAGCATTTT.

This rearrangement joins TRBV10-3 to TRBJ1-2; no firm D call. V lost 11 bases, J lost 4 bases, and 14 bases lay in between. There are 12 residues in the CDR3. Germline-derived CDR1 and CDR2 are ENHRY and SYGVKD. CDR3 in DNA: TGTGCCGCTAGAGGAGGTTCCTATGGCTACACCTTC. Translated: CAARGGSYGYTF.

V and J are TRBV19 and TRBJ1-2; D ambiguous. The CDR3 is made up of 13 amino acids. V lost 3 bases to trimming and J lost 5 bases, with 10 bases between them. The germline V gene encodes CDR1 LNHDA and CDR2 SQIVND (reference sequence). The CDR3 DNA is TGTGCCAGTAGTATCGAACGGTTATATGGCTACACCTTC. It translates to CASSIERLYGYTF.